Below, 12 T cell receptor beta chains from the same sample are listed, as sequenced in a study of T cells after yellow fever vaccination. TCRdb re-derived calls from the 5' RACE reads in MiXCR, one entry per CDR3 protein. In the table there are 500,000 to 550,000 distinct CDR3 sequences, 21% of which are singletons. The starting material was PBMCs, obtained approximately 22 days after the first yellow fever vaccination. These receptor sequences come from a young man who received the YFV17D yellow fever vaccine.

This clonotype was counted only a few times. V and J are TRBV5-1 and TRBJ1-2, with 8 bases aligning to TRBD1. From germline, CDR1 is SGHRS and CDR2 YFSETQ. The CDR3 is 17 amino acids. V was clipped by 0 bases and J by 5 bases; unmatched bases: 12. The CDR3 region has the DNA TGCGCCAGCAGCTTGGCCCCGACAGGGGAACGCATGTATGGCTACACCTTC. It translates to CASSLAPTGERMYGYTF.

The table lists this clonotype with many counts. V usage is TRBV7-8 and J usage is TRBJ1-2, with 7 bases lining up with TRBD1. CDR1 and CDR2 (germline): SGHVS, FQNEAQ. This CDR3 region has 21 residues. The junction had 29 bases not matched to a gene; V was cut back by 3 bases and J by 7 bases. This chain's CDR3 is CASSLVSLGRFLTGPGGGYTF. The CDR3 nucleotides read TGTGCCAGCAGCTTGGTTTCGTTGGGCAGATTTTTGACAGGGCCTGGGGGTGGCTACACCTTC.

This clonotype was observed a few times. CDR3 in DNA: TGTGCCAGCAGTAAATTACAGGGGGGTCTCTACGAGCAGTACGTC. Translating gives CASSKLQGGLYEQYV. The V call is TRBV28, the J call TRBJ2-7, with 8 positions matching TRBD1. The CDR3 has 15 amino acids. Germline V gives CDR1 MDHEN, CDR2 SYDVKM. With 5 bases clipped from V and 3 bases from J, the junction kept 9 bases outside the gene matches.

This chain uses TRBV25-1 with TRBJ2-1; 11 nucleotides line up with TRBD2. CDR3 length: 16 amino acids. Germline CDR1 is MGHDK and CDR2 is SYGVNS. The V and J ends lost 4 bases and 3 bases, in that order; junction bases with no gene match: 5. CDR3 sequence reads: CASSADLAGGYNEQFF. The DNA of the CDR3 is TGTGCCAGCAGTGCCGACCTAGCGGGGGGCTACAATGAGCAGTTCTTC.

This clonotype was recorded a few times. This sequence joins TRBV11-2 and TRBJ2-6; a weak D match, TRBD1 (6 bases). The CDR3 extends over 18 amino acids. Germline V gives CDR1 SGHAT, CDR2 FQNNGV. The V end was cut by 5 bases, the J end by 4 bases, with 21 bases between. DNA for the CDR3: TGTGCCAGCAGCCCGTTTGGACAGTGGTCTTTGGGGGCCAACGTCCTGACTTTC. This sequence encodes CASSPFGQWSLGANVLTF.

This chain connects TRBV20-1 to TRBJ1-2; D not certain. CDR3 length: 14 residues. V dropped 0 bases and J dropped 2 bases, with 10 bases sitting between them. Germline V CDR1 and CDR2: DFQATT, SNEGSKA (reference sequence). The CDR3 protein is CSARDSRGNYGYTF. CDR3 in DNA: TGCAGTGCTAGAGATAGTAGAGGGAACTATGGCTACACCTTC.

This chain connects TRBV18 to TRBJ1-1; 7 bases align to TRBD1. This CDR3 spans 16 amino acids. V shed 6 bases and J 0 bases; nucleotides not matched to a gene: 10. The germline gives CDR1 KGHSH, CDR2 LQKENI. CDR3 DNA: TGTGCCAGCTCCGAGGGACAGCTCTACATGAACACTGAAGCTTTCTTT. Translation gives CASSEGQLYMNTEAFF.

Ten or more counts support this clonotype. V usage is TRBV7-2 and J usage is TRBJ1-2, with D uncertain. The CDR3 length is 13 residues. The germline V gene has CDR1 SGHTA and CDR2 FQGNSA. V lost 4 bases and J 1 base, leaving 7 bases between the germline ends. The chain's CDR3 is CASSSAGNYGYTF. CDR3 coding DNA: TGTGCCAGCAGCTCCGCTGGTAACTATGGCTACACCTTC.

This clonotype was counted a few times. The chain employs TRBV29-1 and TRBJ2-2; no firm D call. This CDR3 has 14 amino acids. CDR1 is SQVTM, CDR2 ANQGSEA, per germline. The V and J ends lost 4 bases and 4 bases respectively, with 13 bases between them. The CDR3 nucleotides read TGCAGCGTTGGCGGCTGGGAAGCCACCGGGGAGCTGTTTTTT. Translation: CSVGGWEATGELFF.

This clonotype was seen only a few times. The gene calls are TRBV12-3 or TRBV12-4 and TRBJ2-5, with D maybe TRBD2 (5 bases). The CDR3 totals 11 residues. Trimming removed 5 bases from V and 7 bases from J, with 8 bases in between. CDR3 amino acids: CASSAEGTQYF. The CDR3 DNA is TGTGCCAGCAGTGCCGAGGGGACCCAGTACTTC.

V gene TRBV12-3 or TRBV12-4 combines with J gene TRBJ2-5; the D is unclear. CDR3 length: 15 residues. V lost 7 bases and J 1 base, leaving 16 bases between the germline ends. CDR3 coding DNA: TGTGCCAGCACCTACGGGCCGGGCAGCCAAGAGACCCAGTACTTC. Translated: CASTYGPGSQETQYF.

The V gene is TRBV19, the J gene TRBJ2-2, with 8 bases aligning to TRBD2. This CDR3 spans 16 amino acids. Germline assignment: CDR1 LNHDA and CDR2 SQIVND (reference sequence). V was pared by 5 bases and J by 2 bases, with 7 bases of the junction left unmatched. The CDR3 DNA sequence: TGTGCCAGTAGTCCCCGGGGGGGGAGAAACACCGGGGAGCTGTTTTTT. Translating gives CASSPRGGRNTGELFF.